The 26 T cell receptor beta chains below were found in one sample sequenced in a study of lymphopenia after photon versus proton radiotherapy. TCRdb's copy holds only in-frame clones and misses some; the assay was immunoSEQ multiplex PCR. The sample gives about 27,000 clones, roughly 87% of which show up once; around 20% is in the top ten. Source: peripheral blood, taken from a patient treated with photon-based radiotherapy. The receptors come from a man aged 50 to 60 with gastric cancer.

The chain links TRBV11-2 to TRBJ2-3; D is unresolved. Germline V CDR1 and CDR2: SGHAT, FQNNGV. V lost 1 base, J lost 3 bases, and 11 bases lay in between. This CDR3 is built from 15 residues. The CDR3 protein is CASSLVPSRTDTQYF. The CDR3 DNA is TGTGCCAGCAGCTTAGTCCCCTCTCGGACAGATACGCAGTATTTT. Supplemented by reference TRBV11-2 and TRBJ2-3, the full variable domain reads EAGVAQSPRYKIIEKRQSVAFWCNPISGHATLYWYQQILGQGPKLLIQFQNNGVVDDSQLPKDRFSAERLKGVDSTLKIQPAKLEDSAVYLCASSLVPSRTDTQYFGPGTRLTVL.

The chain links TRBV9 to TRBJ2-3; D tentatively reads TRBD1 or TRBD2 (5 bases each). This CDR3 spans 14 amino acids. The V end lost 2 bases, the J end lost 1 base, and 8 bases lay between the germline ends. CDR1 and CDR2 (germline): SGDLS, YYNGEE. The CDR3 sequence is CASSVGTGTDTQYF. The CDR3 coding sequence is TGTGCCAGCAGCGTCGGGACCGGCACAGATACGCAGTATTTT. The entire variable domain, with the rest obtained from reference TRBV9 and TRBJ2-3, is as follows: DSGVTQTPKHLITATGQRVTLRCSPRSGDLSVYWYQQSLDQGLQFLIQYYNGEERAKGNILERFSAQQFPDLHSELNLSSLELGDSALYFCASSVGTGTDTQYFGPGTRLTVL.

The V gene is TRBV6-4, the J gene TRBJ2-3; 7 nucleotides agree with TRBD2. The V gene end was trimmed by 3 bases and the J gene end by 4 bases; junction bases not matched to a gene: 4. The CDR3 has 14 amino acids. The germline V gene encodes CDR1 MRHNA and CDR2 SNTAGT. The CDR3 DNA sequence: TGTGCCAGCAGTGAAGTTGGGGGGGCAGATACGCAGTATTTT. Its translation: CASSEVGGADTQYF.

This chain's CDR3 is CASSDPGQRYEQYF. The CDR3 nucleotides read TGTGCCAGCAGTGACCCGGGACAGCGTTACGAGCAGTACTTC. The V call is TRBV2, the J call TRBJ2-7; TRBD1 aligns across 7 bases. Trimming cost V 3 bases and J 4 bases; bases outside gene matches: 6. The germline CDR1 and CDR2 sequences are SNHLY and FYNNEI. This CDR3 is built from 14 residues.

CDR3: CASSQWQKRNEQFF. The DNA of the CDR3 is TGCGCCAGCAGCCAATGGCAGAAAAGAAATGAGCAGTTCTTC. V is TRBV4-1 and J is TRBJ2-1, with unresolved D. V was cut by 2 bases and J by 7 bases, with 12 bases left in between. CDR1 is MGHRA and CDR2 is YSYEKL in the germline V gene. The CDR3 sequence is 14 residues long.

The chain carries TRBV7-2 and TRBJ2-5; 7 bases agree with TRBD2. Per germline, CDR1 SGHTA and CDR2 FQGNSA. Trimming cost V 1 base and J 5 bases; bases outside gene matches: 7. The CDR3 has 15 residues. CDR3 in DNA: TGTGCCAGCAGCTTAGGCGGGAGCGGGGACGAGACCCAGTACTTC. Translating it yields CASSLGGSGDETQYF.

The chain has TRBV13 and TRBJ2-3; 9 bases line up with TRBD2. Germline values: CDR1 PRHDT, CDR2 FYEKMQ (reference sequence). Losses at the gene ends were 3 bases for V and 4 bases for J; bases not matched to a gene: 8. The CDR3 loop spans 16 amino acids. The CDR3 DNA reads TGTGCCAGCAGCTTGGCCGGGACTAGCCCAGCAGATACGCAGTATTTT. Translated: CASSLAGTSPADTQYF.

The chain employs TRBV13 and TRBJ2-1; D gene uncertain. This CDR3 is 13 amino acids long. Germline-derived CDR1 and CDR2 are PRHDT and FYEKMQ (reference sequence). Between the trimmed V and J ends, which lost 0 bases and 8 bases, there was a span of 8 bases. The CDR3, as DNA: TGTGCCAGCAGCTTAGGTGTCTGGGATGAGCAGTTCTTC. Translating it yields CASSLGVWDEQFF.

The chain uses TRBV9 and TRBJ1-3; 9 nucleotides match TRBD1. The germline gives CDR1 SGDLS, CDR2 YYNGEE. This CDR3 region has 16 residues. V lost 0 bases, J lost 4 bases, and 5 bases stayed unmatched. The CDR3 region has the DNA TGTGCCAGCAGCGTAGCCGGACAGGGGTCAGGAAACACCATATATTTT. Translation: CASSVAGQGSGNTIYF.

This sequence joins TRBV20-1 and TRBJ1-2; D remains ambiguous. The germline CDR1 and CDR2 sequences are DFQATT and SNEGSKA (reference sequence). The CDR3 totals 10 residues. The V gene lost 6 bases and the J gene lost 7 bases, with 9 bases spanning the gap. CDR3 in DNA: TGCAGTGCAGGAAGGGCTGGCTACACCTTC. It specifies CSAGRAGYTF.

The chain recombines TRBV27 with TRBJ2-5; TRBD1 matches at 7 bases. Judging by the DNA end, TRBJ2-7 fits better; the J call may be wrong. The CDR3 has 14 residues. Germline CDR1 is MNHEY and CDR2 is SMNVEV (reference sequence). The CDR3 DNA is TGTGCCAGCAGTCTGCGACAGGGTCGCTACGAGCAGTACTTC. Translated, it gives CASSLRQGRYEQYF.

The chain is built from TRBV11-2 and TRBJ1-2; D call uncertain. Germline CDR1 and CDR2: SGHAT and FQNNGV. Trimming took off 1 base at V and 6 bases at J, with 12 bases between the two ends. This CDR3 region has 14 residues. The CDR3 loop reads CASSLVGGRDGYTF. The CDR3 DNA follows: TGTGCCAGCAGCTTAGTCGGAGGGCGGGATGGCTACACCTTC. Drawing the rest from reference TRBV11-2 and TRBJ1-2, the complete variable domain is EAGVAQSPRYKIIEKRQSVAFWCNPISGHATLYWYQQILGQGPKLLIQFQNNGVVDDSQLPKDRFSAERLKGVDSTLKIQPAKLEDSAVYLCASSLVGGRDGYTFGSGTRLTVV.

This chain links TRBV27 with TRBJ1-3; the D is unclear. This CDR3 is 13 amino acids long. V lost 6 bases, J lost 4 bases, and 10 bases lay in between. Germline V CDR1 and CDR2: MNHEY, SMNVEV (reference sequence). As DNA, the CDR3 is TGTGCCAGCAGCCTATTGGGGGGAAACACCATATATTTT. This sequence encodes CASSLLGGNTIYF.

The DNA for the CDR3 is TGTGCCAGCAGTTCAGGGTTCACAGATACGCAGTATTTT. This sequence encodes CASSSGFTDTQYF. J is TRBJ2-3 and V is TRBV6-6; D possibly corresponds to TRBD1 (5 bases). The V end lost 4 bases, the J end lost 2 bases, and 7 bases lay between the germline ends. This CDR3 region has 13 residues. CDR1 and CDR2 (germline): MNHNY, SVGAGI (reference sequence).

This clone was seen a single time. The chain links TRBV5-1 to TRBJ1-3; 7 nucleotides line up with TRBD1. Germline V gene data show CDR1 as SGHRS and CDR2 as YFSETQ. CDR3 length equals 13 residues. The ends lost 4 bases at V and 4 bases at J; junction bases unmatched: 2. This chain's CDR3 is CASSRTGGNTIYF. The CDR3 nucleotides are TGCGCCAGCAGCCGGACAGGCGGAAACACCATATATTTT.

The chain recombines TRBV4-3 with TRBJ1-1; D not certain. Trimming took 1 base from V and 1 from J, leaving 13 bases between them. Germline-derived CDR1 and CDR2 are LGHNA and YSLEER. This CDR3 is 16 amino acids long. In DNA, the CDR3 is TGCGCCAGCAGCCAAGCTCGGGAGATAGCGAACACTGAAGCTTTCTTT. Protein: CASSQAREIANTEAFF.

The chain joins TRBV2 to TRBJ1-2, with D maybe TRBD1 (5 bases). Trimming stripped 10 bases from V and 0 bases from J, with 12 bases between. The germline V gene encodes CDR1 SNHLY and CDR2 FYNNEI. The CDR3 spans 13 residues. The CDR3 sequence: CATMGQANYGYTF. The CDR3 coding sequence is TGTGCCACCATGGGGCAGGCTAACTATGGCTACACCTTC.

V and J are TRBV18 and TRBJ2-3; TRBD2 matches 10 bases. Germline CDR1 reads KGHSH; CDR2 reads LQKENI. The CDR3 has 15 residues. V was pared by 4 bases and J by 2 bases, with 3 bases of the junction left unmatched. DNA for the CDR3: TGTGCCAGCTCACTTCTAGCGGGGGTCACAGATACGCAGTATTTT. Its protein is CASSLLAGVTDTQYF.

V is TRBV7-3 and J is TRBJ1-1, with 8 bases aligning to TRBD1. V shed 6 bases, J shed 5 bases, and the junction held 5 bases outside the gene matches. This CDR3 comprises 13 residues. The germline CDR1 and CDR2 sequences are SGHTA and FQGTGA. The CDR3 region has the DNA TGTGCCAGCAGTCCAACAGGGGGAACTGAAGCTTTCTTT. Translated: CASSPTGGTEAFF.

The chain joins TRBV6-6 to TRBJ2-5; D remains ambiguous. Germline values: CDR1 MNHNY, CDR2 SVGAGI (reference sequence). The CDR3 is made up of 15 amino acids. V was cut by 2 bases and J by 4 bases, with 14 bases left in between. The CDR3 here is CASSYPGPSGETQYF. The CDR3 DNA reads TGTGCCAGCAGTTACCCGGGTCCCTCGGGAGAGACCCAGTACTTC.

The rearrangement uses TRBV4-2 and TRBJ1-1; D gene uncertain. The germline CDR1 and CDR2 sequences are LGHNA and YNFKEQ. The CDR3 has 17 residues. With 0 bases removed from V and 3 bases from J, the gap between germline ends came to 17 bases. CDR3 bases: TGTGCCAGCAGCCAAGATTCGACAAACGTGAAAGACACTGAAGCTTTCTTT. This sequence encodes CASSQDSTNVKDTEAFF.

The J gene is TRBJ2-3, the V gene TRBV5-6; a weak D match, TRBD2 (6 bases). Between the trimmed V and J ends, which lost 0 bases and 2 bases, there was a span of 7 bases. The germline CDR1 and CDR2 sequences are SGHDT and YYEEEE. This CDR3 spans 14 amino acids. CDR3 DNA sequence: TGTGCCAGCAGCTTGGAACTAGCCACAGATACGCAGTATTTT. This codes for CASSLELATDTQYF.

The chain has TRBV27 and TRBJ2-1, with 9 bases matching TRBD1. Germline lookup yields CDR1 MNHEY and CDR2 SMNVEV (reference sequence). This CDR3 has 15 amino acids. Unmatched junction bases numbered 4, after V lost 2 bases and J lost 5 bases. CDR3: CASSLRGQGNNEQFF. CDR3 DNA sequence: TGTGCCAGCAGTTTAAGGGGACAGGGCAACAATGAGCAGTTCTTC.

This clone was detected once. CDR3: CASSLAGGNGEAFF. The CDR3 nucleotides read TGCGCCAGCAGCTTGGCCGGAGGGAACGGTGAAGCTTTCTTT. The rearrangement uses TRBV5-1 and TRBJ1-1; D remains unclear. The germline V and J ends were trimmed by 0 bases and 7 bases, with 13 bases remaining between them. This CDR3 has 14 amino acids. CDR1 is SGHRS, CDR2 YFSETQ, per germline.

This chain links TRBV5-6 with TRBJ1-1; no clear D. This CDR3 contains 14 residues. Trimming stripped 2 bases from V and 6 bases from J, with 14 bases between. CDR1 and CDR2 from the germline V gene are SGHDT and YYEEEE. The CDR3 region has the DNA TGTGCCAGCAGCTTAGAACCAGGTTCGGCTGAAGCTTTCTTT. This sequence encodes CASSLEPGSAEAFF. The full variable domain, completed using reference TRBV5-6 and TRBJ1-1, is DAGVTQSPTHLIKTRGQQVTLRCSPKSGHDTVSWYQQALGQGPQFIFQYYEEEERQRGNFPDRFSGHQFPNYSSELNVNALLLGDSALYLCASSLEPGSAEAFFGQGTRLTVV.

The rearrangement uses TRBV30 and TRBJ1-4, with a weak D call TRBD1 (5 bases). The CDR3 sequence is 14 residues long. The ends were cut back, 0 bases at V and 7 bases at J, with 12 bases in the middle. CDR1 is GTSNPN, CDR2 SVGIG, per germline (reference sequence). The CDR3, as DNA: TGTGCCTGGAGTGTAGCAGGGAAGGCTGAAAAACTGTTTTTT. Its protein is CAWSVAGKAEKLFF.